This T cell receptor beta chain was captured in a study of blood T cell repertoires in COVID-19. The V end lost 9 bases, the J end lost 4 bases, and 10 bases lay between the germline ends. In germline, CDR1 is MNHEY, CDR2 SVGAGI. The length of the CDR3 is 12 residues. Per the authors' pipeline: Quantification of nucleated cells was approximated via reference gene primer amplification. Sequencing used immunoSEQ multiplex PCR; TCRdb keeps in-frame clones, though not all of them. V, J and clone size derive from that table, while D and trimming were established from the DNA sequence. The repertoire includes some 200,000 clones, around nine tenths of them detected once, and 3% to 4% sits in the top ten.

The chain uses TRBV6-5 and TRBJ2-1; D gene unclear. The receptor was isolated from a man younger than 35 with active or convalescent COVID-19. Sequencing was done on a sample of peripheral blood. In nucleotides, the CDR3 is TGTGCCAGTGGTTGGCGGTACAATGAGCAGTTCTTC. Protein sequence: CASGWRYNEQFF.